This T cell receptor (beta chain) was sequenced during a study of cytomegalovirus exposure and HLA in healthy donors. Broader study findings: Certain sequence variants were highly shared and formed a cluster, and this cluster was likely a sequencing artifact.

Comment on this clone: Its matching antigen is unknown.

13 Jbeta primers and 60 Vbeta primers were used for the PCR. TCRdb's copy holds only in-frame clones and misses some; the assay was immunoSEQ multiplex PCR. The table includes some 41,000 clones, around 68% detected once. J gave up 9 bases and V 6 bases, and 9 bases lay outside the gene matches. CDR1 and CDR2 (germline): KGHSH, LQKENI. This CDR3 spans 15 amino acids. The V and J genes are TRBV18 and TRBJ2-1, with 12 bases that match TRBD1. The receptor's source is a man aged 35-49 years in good health and CMV-seronegative. Sequencing input: PBMCs. The CDR3 loop reads CASSPAGTGGSEQFF. The CDR3 coding sequence is TGTGCCAGCTCGCCCGCCGGGACAGGGGGCAGTGAGCAGTTCTTC.